The 25 T cell receptor beta chains below come from one sample, sequenced in a study of T cells in Graves' hyperthyroidism and ophthalmopathy. RNA transcripts were the template for amplifying TCR beta CDR3 regions. With the HTBI primer set, the TCR CDR3 went through a first round of RT-PCR. One entry per CDR3 protein, called by TCRdb with MiXCR from the multiplex PCR reads. Counted here are about 250,000 distinct CDR3 sequences, approximately 24% occurring once; the ten biggest clones make up about a third. Sequencing used blood. The receptors originated from a woman between 35 and 50 years old with Graves' ophthalmopathy.

This clonotype was observed many times. This chain connects TRBV2 to TRBJ2-5; D may be TRBD2 (6 bases). CDR3 length equals 14 residues. Germline values: CDR1 SNHLY, CDR2 FYNNEI. Trimming took 1 base from V and 5 from J, leaving 11 bases between them. CDR3 residues: CASSEGGLEETQYF. Written as DNA, the CDR3 is TGTGCCAGCAGTGAAGGGGGACTCGAGGAGACCCAGTACTTC.

The chain employs TRBV12-3 or TRBV12-4 and TRBJ1-1; no reliable D call. Between the trimmed V and J ends, which lost 10 bases and 7 bases, there was a span of 10 bases. This CDR3 comprises 10 residues. The CDR3 spells CATLFGEAFF. In nucleotides, the CDR3 is TGTGCCACCCTTTTTGGTGAAGCTTTCTTT.

Worth noting for this clonotype: Possible read error: a much larger clone is one base away. The chain has TRBV5-6 and TRBJ2-7; the D is unclear. The V gene's germline CDR1 is SGHDT and CDR2 YYEEEE. This CDR3 is built from 14 residues. The CDR3, as DNA: TGTGCCAGCAGCCCCCTCCTAACCCCTTACGAGCAGTGCTTC. Translated, it gives CASSPLLTPYEQCF.

This clonotype was recorded many times. The rearrangement uses TRBV28 and TRBJ1-6; 9 bases map to TRBD1. The CDR3 length is 19 residues. The germline V gene has CDR1 MDHEN and CDR2 SYDVKM. V lost 5 bases to trimming and J lost 0 bases; unmatched junction nucleotides: 11. The CDR3 spells CASSGTTGGEGSYNSPLHF. The DNA for the CDR3 is TGTGCCAGCAGTGGAACTACAGGGGGCGAGGGCTCCTATAATTCACCCCTCCACTTT. Full variable domain (missing parts from reference TRBV28 and TRBJ1-6): DVKVTQSSRYLVKRTGEKVFLECVQDMDHENMFWYRQDPGLGLRLIYFSYDVKMKEKGDIPEGYSVSREKKERFSLILESASTNQTSMYLCASSGTTGGEGSYNSPLHFGNGTRLTVT.

This clonotype was found a few times. V and J are TRBV12-3 or TRBV12-4 and TRBJ1-1; no definite D call. This CDR3 comprises 13 residues. Trimming stripped 6 bases from V and 1 base from J, with 9 bases between. CDR3 in amino acids: CASRAGRNTEAFF. The CDR3 coding sequence is TGTGCCAGCAGGGCTGGACGGAACACTGAAGCTTTCTTT.

Ten or more counts support this clonotype. This sequence joins TRBV9 and TRBJ1-1; maybe TRBD1 (6 bases). CDR1 is SGDLS, CDR2 YYNGEE, per germline. The V gene lost 0 bases and the J gene lost 9 bases, with 15 bases spanning the gap. This CDR3 spans 14 amino acids. CDR3 in DNA: TGTGCCAGCAGCGTAGAGCCCGGGGGGGCCCAAGCTTTCTTT. Amino acid sequence: CASSVEPGGAQAFF.

This clonotype has a count of ten or more. This chain links TRBV2 with TRBJ2-7; 10 bases are shared with TRBD2. This CDR3 has 15 residues. Losses at the gene ends were 4 bases for V and 7 bases for J; bases not matched to a gene: 10. From germline, CDR1 is SNHLY and CDR2 FYNNEI. The CDR3 here is CASSAGLAIVTEQYF. In DNA, the CDR3 is TGTGCCAGCAGTGCGGGACTAGCGATTGTAACGGAGCAGTACTTC.

This clonotype was seen repeatedly, ten times or more. The chain uses TRBV20-1 and TRBJ1-2; D is undetermined. Trimming removed 3 bases from V and 8 bases from J, with 13 bases in between. CDR3 size: 12 residues. Germline values: CDR1 DFQATT, CDR2 SNEGSKA (reference sequence). CDR3 in DNA: TGCAGTGCTAGGGAACAAGCCGACGGCTACACCTTC. As protein: CSAREQADGYTF.

This clonotype was seen a handful of times. The chain carries TRBV12-3 or TRBV12-4 and TRBJ2-7, with TRBD1 matching 12 bases. The CDR3 covers 15 residues. V gave up 6 bases and J gave up 3 bases; unmatched junction bases: 6. The CDR3 sequence: CASSRGTGGYYEQYF. The DNA of the CDR3 is TGTGCCAGCAGCAGAGGGACAGGGGGCTACTACGAGCAGTACTTC.

At least ten counts were recorded for this clonotype. The CDR3 bases are TGTGCCAGCAGTGGGGGGGTCAGGGCCCACGAGCAGTACTTC. This sequence encodes CASSGGVRAHEQYF. This chain links TRBV27 with TRBJ2-7, with 7 bases fitting TRBD2. The CDR3 is 14 amino acids. J gave up 5 bases and V 5 bases, and 9 bases lay outside the gene matches. Germline CDR1 reads MNHEY; CDR2 reads SMNVEV (reference sequence).

The chain links TRBV4-1 to TRBJ2-5; unclear D gene. Per germline, CDR1 MGHRA and CDR2 YSYEKL. Trimming took off 3 bases at V and 0 bases at J, with 14 bases between the two ends. CDR3 length: 16 residues. CDR3: CASSQGTASYQETQYF. DNA for the CDR3: TGCGCCAGCAGCCAGGGTACGGCCTCGTACCAAGAGACCCAGTACTTC.

This clonotype was seen ten or more times. The chain links TRBV7-9 to TRBJ2-5; D unclear. V lost 4 bases to trimming and J lost 4 bases, with 10 bases between them. The CDR3 runs 13 residues. Per germline, CDR1 SEHNR and CDR2 FQNEAQ (reference sequence). The CDR3 loop is CASSWVRSETQYF. The CDR3 nucleotides are TGTGCCAGCAGCTGGGTTAGGTCAGAGACCCAGTACTTC.

This clonotype was detected ten times or more. V is TRBV7-8 and J is TRBJ2-7; perhaps TRBD2 as D (7 bases). Trimming left V 6 bases short and J 4 bases short, with 28 bases between. The V gene's germline CDR1 is SGHVS and CDR2 FQNEAQ. This CDR3 contains 18 residues. This CDR3 reads CASSSFYIGEGVRYEQYF. In nucleotides, the CDR3 is TGTGCCAGCAGTTCCTTTTACATTGGGGAGGGGGTGAGGTACGAGCAGTACTTC.

V gene TRBV28 combines with J gene TRBJ1-5; D might be TRBD1 (5 bases). The CDR3 has 16 amino acids. Per germline, CDR1 MDHEN and CDR2 SYDVKM. V lost 5 bases and J 6 bases, leaving 20 bases between the germline ends. The CDR3 protein is CASSRRLVGGAQPQHF. The CDR3 nucleotides read TGTGCCAGCAGTCGGCGATTGGTAGGAGGGGCTCAGCCCCAGCATTTT.

In this sample, this clonotype turned up many times. The junction shows a germline mismatch at one end, possibly a read error. The gene calls are TRBV7-7 and TRBJ2-5; TRBD1 agrees at 8 bases. Germline CDR1 SSHAT, CDR2 FNYEAQ (reference sequence). This CDR3 has 15 residues. The CDR3 protein is CASSLVTGAQETQYF. Here the CDR3 DNA reads TGTGCTAGCAGCTTAGTGACAGGGGCTCAAGAGACCCAGTACTTC.

This clonotype was seen repeatedly, ten times or more. The chain has TRBV28 and TRBJ1-5; D is ambiguous. There are 13 residues in the CDR3. Trimming stripped 4 bases from V and 0 bases from J, with 4 bases between. Per germline, CDR1 MDHEN and CDR2 SYDVKM. The CDR3 nucleotides read TGTGCCAGCAGTTCTCTTAGCAATCAGCCCCAGCATTTT. Translated: CASSSLSNQPQHF.

This clonotype has a count of ten or more. CDR3 coding DNA: TGCAGCGCCATCCTCCCAGGCCAAGAGACCCAGTACTTC. It is translated as CSAILPGQETQYF. V usage is TRBV29-1 and J usage is TRBJ2-5; no clear D. The CDR3 covers 13 residues. The V and J ends lost 7 bases and 1 base respectively, with 13 bases between them. Germline V gives CDR1 SQVTM, CDR2 ANQGSEA.

This clonotype was observed many times. The CDR3 protein is CASSPSGGGRSYEQYF. In DNA form, the CDR3 reads TGTGCCAGCAGCCCCTCCGGTGGGGGACGGTCCTACGAGCAGTACTTC. The chain has TRBV12-3 or TRBV12-4 and TRBJ2-7; D assignment may be TRBD1 or TRBD2 (5 bases each). The CDR3 spans 16 residues. V lost 6 bases and J 1 base, leaving 19 bases between the germline ends.

This clonotype was counted many times. V usage is TRBV11-2 and J usage is TRBJ2-7; possibly TRBD1 for D (6 bases). Germline CDR1 is SGHAT and CDR2 is FQNNGV. V shed 1 base and J shed 3 bases, with 13 bases lying between them. CDR3 size: 15 residues. The CDR3: CASSLVGVQGYEQYF. Written as DNA, the CDR3 is TGTGCCAGCAGCTTAGTCGGGGTACAGGGCTACGAGCAGTACTTC.

This clonotype was picked up many times. The rearrangement uses TRBV12-3 or TRBV12-4 and TRBJ1-1; a possible D gene is TRBD1 (6 bases). This CDR3 spans 13 amino acids. V lost 8 bases, J lost 0 bases, and 10 bases lay in between. The CDR3 sequence is CASGDTLNTEAFF. CDR3 bases: TGTGCCAGCGGGGACACCCTGAACACTGAAGCTTTCTTT.

This clonotype was counted many times. The J gene is TRBJ2-2, the V gene TRBV30; D is ambiguous. The CDR3 sequence is 12 residues long. V lost 5 bases and J 7 bases, leaving 11 bases between the germline ends. Germline V gene sequence: CDR1 GTSNPN, CDR2 SVGIG (reference sequence). CDR3 in amino acids: CAWLLEIGELFF. DNA of the CDR3: TGTGCCTGGCTCCTAGAGATCGGGGAGCTGTTTTTT.

There are many counts of this clonotype. The chain has TRBV30 and TRBJ1-1, with 8 nucleotides matching TRBD1. The CDR3 has 13 residues. Germline CDR1 and CDR2: GTSNPN and SVGIG (reference sequence). V lost 7 bases, J lost 2 bases, and 6 bases stayed unmatched. CDR3 sequence (DNA): TGTGCCTACAGACAGGGGAGAAACACTGAAGCTTTCTTT. Protein: CAYRQGRNTEAFF.

The CDR3 DNA is TGTGCCAGCAGAGCTCCCGGGACTAGCCACGAGCAGTACTTC. This gives the protein CASRAPGTSHEQYF. This chain joins TRBV6-2 or TRBV6-3 and TRBJ2-7, with 9 positions matching TRBD2. Germline CDR1 is MNHEY and CDR2 is SVGEGT. This CDR3 has 14 amino acids. With V trimmed by 6 bases and J by 5 bases, 8 bases remained unmatched.

V gene TRBV12-3 or TRBV12-4 combines with J gene TRBJ1-1; D possibly corresponds to TRBD1 (5 bases). The ends were cut back, 4 bases at V and 6 bases at J, with 12 bases in the middle. The CDR3 runs to 13 residues. This CDR3 is CASSSRGGSEAFF. DNA of the CDR3: TGTGCCAGCAGTTCTAGGGGCGGGTCTGAAGCTTTCTTT.

This clonotype appeared many times. The chain employs TRBV2 and TRBJ1-1; no clear D gene. CDR1 and CDR2 from the germline V gene are SNHLY and FYNNEI. The CDR3 sequence is 15 residues long. Between the trimmed V and J ends, which lost 1 base and 0 bases, there was a span of 9 bases. The CDR3 loop is CASSEDGRMNTEAFF. Written as DNA, the CDR3 is TGTGCCAGCAGTGAAGACGGGAGGATGAACACTGAAGCTTTCTTT.